This is a list of T cell receptor beta chains from one sample in a study of cytomegalovirus exposure and HLA in healthy donors. Some clones are missing from TCRdb's copy, which holds only in-frame ones; the method was immunoSEQ multiplex PCR. Among 140,000 or so clones listed, roughly nine tenths were seen once. Sequenced material: PBMCs. These receptors were collected from a woman younger than 30 in good health and CMV-seropositive. Each CDR3 is given with its conserved first and last residue. The D gene is left open where the match is weak. Rows may omit the clone size; those that give it use once, few, many or a size class.

CDR3: CASSPPIDGNYGYTF; DNA: TGTGCCAGCTCACCCCCTATTGATGGTAACTATGGCTACACCTTC; D: .; V: TRBV18; size: .; J: TRBJ1-2
CDR3: CASTSATGRNTEAFF; DNA: TGTGCCAGCACCTCCGCGACAGGGCGGAACACTGAAGCTTTCTTT; D: TRBD1; V: TRBV6-5; size: few; J: TRBJ1-1
CDR3: CASSRTGSYEQYF; DNA: TGTGCCAGCAGTCGGACTGGCTCCTACGAGCAGTACTTC; D: .; V: TRBV6-5; size: .; J: TRBJ2-7
CDR3: CASSLEGGGGSPLHF; DNA: TGTGCCAGCAGCTTAGAAGGAGGGGGGGGTTCACCCCTCCACTTT; D: .; V: TRBV7-2; size: few; J: TRBJ1-6
CDR3: CASSVEGTGVGYTF; DNA: TGTGCCAGCAGCGTAGAAGGGACAGGGGTTGGCTACACCTTC; D: TRBD1; V: TRBV9; size: .; J: TRBJ1-2
CDR3: CASSSRTGANTEAFF; DNA: TGCGCCAGCAGCTCGCGGACAGGGGCGAACACTGAAGCTTTCTTT; D: TRBD1; V: TRBV5-1; size: once; J: TRBJ1-1
CDR3: CASSQAGGAQETQYF; DNA: TGTGCCAGCAGCCAAGCCGGGGGGGCTCAAGAGACCCAGTACTTC; D: TRBD2; V: TRBV4-2; size: .; J: TRBJ2-5
CDR3: CASRPDRAYSVGTNTEAFF; DNA: TGTGCCAGCAGACCGGACAGGGCCTACAGTGTGGGAACGAACACTGAAGCTTTCTTT; D: TRBD1; V: TRBV7-9; size: .; J: TRBJ1-1
CDR3: CASSLLTGTGANVLTF; DNA: TGTGCCAGCAGCTTGTTAACAGGGACAGGGGCCAACGTCCTGACTTTC; D: .; V: TRBV5-6; size: .; J: TRBJ2-6
CDR3: CASSLRDRGADEQYF; DNA: TGTGCCAGCAGCTTGCGGGACAGGGGCGCAGACGAGCAGTACTTC; D: TRBD1; V: TRBV7-8; size: .; J: TRBJ2-7
CDR3: CAWSDTGRTNAGELFF; DNA: TGTGCCTGGAGCGATACAGGAAGAACAAACGCCGGGGAGCTGTTTTTT; D: .; V: TRBV30; size: .; J: TRBJ2-2
CDR3: CASSVGGGTGELFF; DNA: TGTGCCAGCAGCGTAGGCGGGGGCACCGGGGAGCTGTTTTTT; D: TRBD2; V: TRBV9; size: .; J: TRBJ2-2
CDR3: CASSLTLAGEGDEQFF; DNA: TGTGCCAGCAGTTTAACCCTAGCGGGGGAGGGCGATGAGCAGTTCTTC; D: TRBD2; V: TRBV27; size: .; J: TRBJ2-1
CDR3: CASSLTGGKDTQYF; DNA: TGTGCCAGCAGCTTAACGGGGGGAAAAGATACGCAGTATTTT; D: .; V: TRBV7-3; size: .; J: TRBJ2-3
CDR3: CASSYIAGASGWEQYF; DNA: TGTGCCAGCAGCTATATAGCGGGGGCGTCGGGGTGGGAGCAGTACTTC; D: TRBD2; V: TRBV27; size: .; J: TRBJ2-7
CDR3: CASSIGLAGAKSYEQYF; DNA: TGTGCCAGCAGCATAGGGCTAGCGGGGGCCAAATCCTACGAGCAGTACTTC; D: TRBD2; V: TRBV5-6; size: .; J: TRBJ2-7
CDR3: CASSHNWGQTGELFF; DNA: TGCGCCAGCAGCCATAACTGGGGCCAGACCGGGGAGCTGTTTTTT; D: .; V: TRBV4-1; size: once; J: TRBJ2-2
CDR3: CATQPGYLGTDTQYF; DNA: TGTGCCACACAACCAGGGTACCTCGGCACAGATACGCAGTATTTT; D: .; V: TRBV10-3; size: .; J: TRBJ2-3